This TCR beta chain was sequenced in a study of shared clonotypes between healthy human individuals. The CDR3 spans 14 residues. V was cut by 3 bases and J by 0 bases, with 8 bases left in between. The germline CDR1 and CDR2 sequences are SGHTA and FQGNSA. Everyone who donated was a Caucasian adult who lived in Nashville, Tennessee. Deep-level assay runs were performed. Across several immunoSEQ plates, the genomic DNA of each subset was split evenly. Every unsorted PBMC PCR replicate was loaded with roughly 0.3 ug DNA, 33,000 or so T cell genomes. Measured with immunoSEQ multiplex PCR; TCRdb has only the in-frame clones, and not every one. The repertoire holds 450,000 to 500,000 clones, with roughly 85% as singletons.

This rearrangement joins TRBV7-2 to TRBJ1-1, with a possible D match to TRBD1 (6 bases). Source material: PBMCs. The clonotype was recovered from a woman aged 40 to 49 in good health. Some clones in this sample may be carry-over from other donors' samples. The CDR3 sequence is CASSFDRLNTEAFF. CDR3 nucleotides: TGTGCCAGCAGCTTCGACAGGTTGAACACTGAAGCTTTCTTT.